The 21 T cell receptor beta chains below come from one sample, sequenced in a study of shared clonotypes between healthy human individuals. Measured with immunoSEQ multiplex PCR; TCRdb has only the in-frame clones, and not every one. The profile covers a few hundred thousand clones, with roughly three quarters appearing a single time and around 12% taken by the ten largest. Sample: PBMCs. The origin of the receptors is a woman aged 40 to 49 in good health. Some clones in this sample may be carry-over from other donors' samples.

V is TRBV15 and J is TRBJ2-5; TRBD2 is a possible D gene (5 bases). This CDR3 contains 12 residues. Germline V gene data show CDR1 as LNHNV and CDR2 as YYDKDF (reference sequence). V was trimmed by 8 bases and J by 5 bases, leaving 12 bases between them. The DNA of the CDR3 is TGTGCCACCGGGAGTTCGGCGGAGACCCAGTACTTC. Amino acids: CATGSSAETQYF. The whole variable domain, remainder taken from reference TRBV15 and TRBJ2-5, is DAMVIQNPRYQVTQFGKPVTLSCSQTLNHNVMYWYQQKSSQAPKLLFHYYDKDFNNEADTPDNFQSRRPNTSFCFLDIRSPGLGDTAMYLCATGSSAETQYFGPGTRLLVL.

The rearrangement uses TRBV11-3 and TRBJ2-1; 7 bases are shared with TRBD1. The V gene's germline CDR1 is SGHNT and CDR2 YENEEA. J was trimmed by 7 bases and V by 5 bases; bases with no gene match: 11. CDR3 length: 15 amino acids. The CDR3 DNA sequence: TGTGCCAGCAGCCCCCGAGGCAGGGGGTCGAATGAGCAGTTCTTC. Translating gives CASSPRGRGSNEQFF.

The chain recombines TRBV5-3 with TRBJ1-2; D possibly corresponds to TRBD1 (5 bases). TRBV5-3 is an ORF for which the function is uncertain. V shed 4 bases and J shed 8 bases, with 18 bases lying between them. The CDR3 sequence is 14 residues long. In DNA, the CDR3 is TGTGCCAGAAGCCGCGAGGGGTCAGAGGGCGGCTACACCTTC. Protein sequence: CARSREGSEGGYTF.

The CDR3 bases are TGTGCCAGCAGCCTAACCGGGACAGGGGGCGTCAAAAACATTCAGTACTTC. Translation gives CASSLTGTGGVKNIQYF. V and J are TRBV7-2 and TRBJ2-4; TRBD1 agrees at 12 bases. J lost 3 bases, V lost 5 bases, and 8 bases had no gene match. Per the germline V gene, CDR1 is SGHTA and CDR2 is FQGNSA. The CDR3 is 17 amino acids. Complete variable domain (other parts from reference TRBV7-2 and TRBJ2-4): GAGVSQSPSNKVTEKGKDVELRCDPISGHTALYWYRQSLGQGLEFLIYFQGNSAPDKSGLPSDRFSAERTGGSVSTLTIQRTQQEDSAVYLCASSLTGTGGVKNIQYFGAGTRLSVL.

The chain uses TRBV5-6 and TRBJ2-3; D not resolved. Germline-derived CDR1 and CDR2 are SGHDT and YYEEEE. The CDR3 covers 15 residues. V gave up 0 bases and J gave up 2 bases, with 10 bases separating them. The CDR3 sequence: CASSLVEAPTDTQYF. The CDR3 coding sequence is TGTGCCAGCAGCTTGGTAGAGGCACCCACAGATACGCAGTATTTT.

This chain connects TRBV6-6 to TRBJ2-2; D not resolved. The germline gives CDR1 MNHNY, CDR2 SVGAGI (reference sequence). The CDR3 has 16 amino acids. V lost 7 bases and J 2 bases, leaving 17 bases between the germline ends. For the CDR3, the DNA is TGTGCCAGCACCCCCCGCGCGGCTCAAAACACCGGGGAGCTGTTTTTT. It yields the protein CASTPRAAQNTGELFF.

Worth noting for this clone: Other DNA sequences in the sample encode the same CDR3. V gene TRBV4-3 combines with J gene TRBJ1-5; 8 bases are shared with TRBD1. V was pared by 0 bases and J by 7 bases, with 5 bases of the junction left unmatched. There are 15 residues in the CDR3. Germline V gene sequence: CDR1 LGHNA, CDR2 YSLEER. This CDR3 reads CASSQDGQGGQPQHF. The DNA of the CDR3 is TGCGCCAGCAGCCAAGATGGACAGGGCGGGCAGCCCCAGCATTTT.

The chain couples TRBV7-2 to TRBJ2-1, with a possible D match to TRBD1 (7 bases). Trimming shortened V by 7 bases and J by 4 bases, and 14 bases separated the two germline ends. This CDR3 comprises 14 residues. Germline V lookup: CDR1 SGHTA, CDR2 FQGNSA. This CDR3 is CASTSGGHYNEQFF. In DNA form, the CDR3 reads TGTGCCAGCACCTCAGGGGGGCATTACAATGAGCAGTTCTTC.

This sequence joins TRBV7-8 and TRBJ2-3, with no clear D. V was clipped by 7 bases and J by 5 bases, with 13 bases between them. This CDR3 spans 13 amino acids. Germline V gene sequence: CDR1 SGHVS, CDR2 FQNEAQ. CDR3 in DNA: TGTGCCAGCAACCCCGGGTTGTTAGATACGCAGTATTTT. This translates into CASNPGLLDTQYF.

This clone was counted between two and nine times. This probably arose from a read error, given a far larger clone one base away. The CDR3: CASGQGDGQPQHF. The CDR3 bases are TGTGCCAGCGGCCAAGGGGACGGTCAGCCCCAGCATTTT. This chain links TRBV4-2 with TRBJ1-5, with D possibly matching TRBD1 (5 bases). The CDR3 has 13 amino acids. The germline V gene has CDR1 LGHNA and CDR2 YNFKEQ.

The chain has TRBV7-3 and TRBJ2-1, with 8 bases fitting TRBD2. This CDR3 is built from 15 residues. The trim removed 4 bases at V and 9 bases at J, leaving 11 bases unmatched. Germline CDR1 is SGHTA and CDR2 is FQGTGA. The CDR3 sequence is CASSSLPGGPGEQFF. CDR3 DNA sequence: TGTGCCAGCAGCTCCTTGCCGGGAGGGCCCGGTGAGCAGTTCTTC.

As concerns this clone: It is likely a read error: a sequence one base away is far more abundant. DNA for the CDR3: TGTGCCAGCAGCGTAGGGGGCGGGATCTACAGTGAGCAGTTCTTC. This codes for CASSVGGGIYSEQFF. The chain carries TRBV9 and TRBJ2-1; TRBD2 is a possible D gene (6 bases). Germline CDR1 reads SGDLS; CDR2 reads YYNGEE. CDR3 length: 15 residues.

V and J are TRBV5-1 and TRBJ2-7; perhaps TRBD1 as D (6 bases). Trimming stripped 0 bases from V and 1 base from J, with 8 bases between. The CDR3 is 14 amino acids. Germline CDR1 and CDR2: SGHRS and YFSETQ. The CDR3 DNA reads TGCGCCAGCAGCTTGGGGGACACGTCCTACGAGCAGTACTTC. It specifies CASSLGDTSYEQYF. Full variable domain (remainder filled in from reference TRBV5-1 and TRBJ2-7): KAGVTQTPRYLIKTRGQQVTLSCSPISGHRSVSWYQQTPGQGLQFLFEYFSETQRNKGNFPGRFSGRQFSNSRSEMNVSTLELGDSALYLCASSLGDTSYEQYFGPGTRLTVT.

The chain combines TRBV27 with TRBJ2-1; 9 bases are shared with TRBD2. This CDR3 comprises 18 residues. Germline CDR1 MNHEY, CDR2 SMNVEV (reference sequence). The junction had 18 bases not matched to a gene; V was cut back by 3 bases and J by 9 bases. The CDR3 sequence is CASSLPWGRAGGVGEQFF. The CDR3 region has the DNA TGTGCCAGCAGTTTGCCCTGGGGCCGAGCGGGAGGAGTGGGTGAGCAGTTCTTC.

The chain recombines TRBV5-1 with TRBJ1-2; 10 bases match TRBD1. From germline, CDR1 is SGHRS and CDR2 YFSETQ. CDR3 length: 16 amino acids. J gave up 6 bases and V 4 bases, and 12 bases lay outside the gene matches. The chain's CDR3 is CASSVRQGATTNGYTF. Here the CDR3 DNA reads TGCGCCAGCAGCGTCAGACAGGGGGCGACTACAAATGGCTACACCTTC.

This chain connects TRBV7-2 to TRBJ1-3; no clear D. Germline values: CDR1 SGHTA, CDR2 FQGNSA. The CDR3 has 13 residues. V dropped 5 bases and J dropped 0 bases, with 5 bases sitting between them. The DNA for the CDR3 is TGTGCCAGCAGCGAGAACTCTGGAAACACCATATATTTT. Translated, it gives CASSENSGNTIYF.

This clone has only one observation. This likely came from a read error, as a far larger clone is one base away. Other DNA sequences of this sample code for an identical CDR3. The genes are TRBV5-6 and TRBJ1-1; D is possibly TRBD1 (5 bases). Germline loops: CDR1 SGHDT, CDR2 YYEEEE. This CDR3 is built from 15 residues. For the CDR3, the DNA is TGTGCCAGCAGCTTGGGACAACGACAGAGGCGGGAAGCTTTCTTC. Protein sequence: CASSLGQRQRREAFF.

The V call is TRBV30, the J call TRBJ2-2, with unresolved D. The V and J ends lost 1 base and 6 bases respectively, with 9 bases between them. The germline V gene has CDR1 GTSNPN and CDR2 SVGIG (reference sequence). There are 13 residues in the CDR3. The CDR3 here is CAWSGFRAGELFF. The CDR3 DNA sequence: TGTGCCTGGAGTGGCTTTCGCGCCGGGGAGCTGTTTTTT. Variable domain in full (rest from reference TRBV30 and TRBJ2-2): SQTIHQWPATLVQPVGSPLSLECTVEGTSNPNLYWYRQAAGRGLQLLFYSVGIGQISSEVPQNLSASRPQDRQFILSSKKLLLSDSGFYLCAWSGFRAGELFFGEGSRLTVL.

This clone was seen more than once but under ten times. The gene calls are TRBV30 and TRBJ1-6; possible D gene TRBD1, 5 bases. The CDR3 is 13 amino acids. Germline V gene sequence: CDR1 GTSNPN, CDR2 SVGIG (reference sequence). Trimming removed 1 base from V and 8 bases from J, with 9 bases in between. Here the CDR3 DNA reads TGTGCCTGGAGTGGCGGGGGGGATTCACCCCTCCACTTT. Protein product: CAWSGGGDSPLHF.

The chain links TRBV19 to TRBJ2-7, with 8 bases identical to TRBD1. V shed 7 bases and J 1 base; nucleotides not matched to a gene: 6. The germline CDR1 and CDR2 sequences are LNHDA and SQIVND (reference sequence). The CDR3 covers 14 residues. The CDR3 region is CASTGTGNSYEQYF. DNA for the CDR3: TGTGCCAGTACCGGGACAGGAAATTCCTACGAGCAGTACTTC.

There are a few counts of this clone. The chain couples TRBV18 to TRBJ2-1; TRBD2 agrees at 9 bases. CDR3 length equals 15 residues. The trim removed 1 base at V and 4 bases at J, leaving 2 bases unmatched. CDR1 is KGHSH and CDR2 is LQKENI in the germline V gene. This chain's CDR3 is CASSPLAGGYNEQFF. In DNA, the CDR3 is TGTGCCAGCTCACCACTTGCGGGAGGGTACAATGAGCAGTTCTTC.